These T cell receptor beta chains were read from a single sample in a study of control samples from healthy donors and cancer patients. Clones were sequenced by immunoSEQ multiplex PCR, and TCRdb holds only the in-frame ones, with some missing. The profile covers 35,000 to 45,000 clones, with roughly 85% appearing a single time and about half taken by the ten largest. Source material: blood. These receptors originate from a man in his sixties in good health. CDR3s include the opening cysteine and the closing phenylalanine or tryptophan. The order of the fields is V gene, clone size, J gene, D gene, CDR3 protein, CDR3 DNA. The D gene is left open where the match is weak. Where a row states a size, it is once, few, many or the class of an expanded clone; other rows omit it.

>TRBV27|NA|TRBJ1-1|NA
CASSLVWERNTEAFF
TGTGCCAGCAGTTTAGTTTGGGAAAGGAACACTGAAGCTTTCTTT
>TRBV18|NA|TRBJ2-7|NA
CASSVQGPGYEQYF
TGTGCCAGCTCGGTACAGGGTCCTGGGTACGAGCAGTACTTC
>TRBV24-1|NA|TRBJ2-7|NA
CATRRGSYEQYF
TGTGCCACCCGCCGGGGGTCCTACGAGCAGTACTTC
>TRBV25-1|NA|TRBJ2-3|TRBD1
CASSEGGSGQGAYTQYF
TGTGCCAGCAGTGAGGGGGGATCGGGACAGGGGGCATATACGCAGTATTTT
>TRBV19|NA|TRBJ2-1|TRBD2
CASSFLAGGPHEQFF
TGTGCCAGTAGTTTCCTAGCGGGAGGGCCCCATGAGCAGTTCTTC
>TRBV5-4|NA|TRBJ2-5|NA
CASSWRSAGQETQYF
TGTGCCAGCAGCTGGAGGTCTGCGGGTCAAGAGACCCAGTACTTC
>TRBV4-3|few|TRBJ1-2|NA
CASSQVAGLEYGYTF
TGCGCCAGCAGCCAAGTCGCCGGACTGGAGTATGGCTACACCTTC
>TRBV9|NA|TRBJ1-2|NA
CASSAEIQGLQGYTF
TGTGCCAGCAGCGCAGAAATCCAGGGCCTGCAGGGCTACACCTTC
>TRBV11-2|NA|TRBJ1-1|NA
CASSFSSTELNTEAFF
TGTGCCAGCAGCTTTAGCTCGACAGAGCTAAACACTGAAGCTTTCTTT
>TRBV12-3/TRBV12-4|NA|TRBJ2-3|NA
CASRRLGKDTQYF
TGTGCCAGCAGACGGCTAGGGAAAGATACGCAGTATTTT
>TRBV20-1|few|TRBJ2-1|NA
CSARGGWEQFF
TGCAGTGCCCGAGGAGGGTGGGAGCAGTTCTTC
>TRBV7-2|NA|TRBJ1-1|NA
CASSPGAALNTEAFF
TGTGCCAGCAGCCCAGGGGCCGCTTTGAACACTGAAGCTTTCTTT
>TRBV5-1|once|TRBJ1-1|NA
CASSSVEARGTEAFF
TGCGCCAGCAGCTCCGTCGAGGCCCGGGGAACTGAAGCTTTCTTT
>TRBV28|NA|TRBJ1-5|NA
CASSFFVNQPQHF
TGTGCCAGCAGTTTTTTTGTTAATCAGCCCCAGCATTTT
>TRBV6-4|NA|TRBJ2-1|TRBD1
CASSGTGYNEQFF
TGTGCCAGCAGTGGGACAGGCTACAATGAGCAGTTCTTC